Listed here are 22 T cell receptor beta chains from one sample, sequenced in a study of blood T cell repertoires in COVID-19. Assay used: immunoSEQ multiplex PCR; TCRdb lists only in-frame clones, some missing. Among roughly 99,000 clones listed, around 89% were seen once. Sequencing was performed on peripheral blood. Source of these receptors: a man aged 35-49 years with active or convalescent COVID-19.

The V gene is TRBV7-2, the J gene TRBJ2-7, with 10 positions matching TRBD1. CDR1 SGHTA and CDR2 FQGNSA come from the germline V gene. Trimming took 6 bases from V and 4 from J; bases not matched to a gene: 6. CDR3 length equals 14 residues. As DNA, the CDR3 is TGTGCCAGCAGACCGGACAGGGGGAGATACGAGCAGTACTTC. This sequence encodes CASRPDRGRYEQYF.

The V and J genes are TRBV5-6 and TRBJ1-3; no firm D call. The CDR3 is 15 amino acids. V was clipped by 3 bases and J by 0 bases, with 10 bases between them. Looked up from germline, CDR1 is SGHDT and CDR2 is YYEEEE. In nucleotides, the CDR3 is TGTGCCAGCAGCTCTTTATTTTACTCTGGAAACACCATATATTTT. This gives the protein CASSSLFYSGNTIYF.

The chain recombines TRBV7-6 with TRBJ2-3; 9 bases map to TRBD2. The CDR3 runs to 17 residues. J was trimmed by 2 bases and V by 1 base; bases with no gene match: 7. Germline CDR1 reads SGHVS; CDR2 reads FNYEAQ. This CDR3 is CASSLGGGGRATDTQYF. Here the CDR3 DNA reads TGTGCCAGCAGCTTAGGAGGGGGCGGGAGGGCCACAGATACGCAGTATTTT.

The chain carries TRBV27 and TRBJ2-7, with 8 bases matching TRBD2. The CDR3 loop spans 14 amino acids. V shed 3 bases, J shed 0 bases, and the junction held 1 base outside the gene matches. CDR1 is MNHEY, CDR2 SMNVEV, per germline (reference sequence). CDR3 bases: TGTGCCAGCAGTTTGCGGGAGGCCTCCTACGAGCAGTACTTC. Encoded protein: CASSLREASYEQYF.

The chain's CDR3 is CASSKDREGETQYF. The CDR3 region has the DNA TGTGCCAGCAGTAAGGACAGGGAGGGTGAGACCCAGTACTTC. The rearrangement joins TRBV6-2 or TRBV6-3 to TRBJ2-5; D possibly corresponds to TRBD1 (8 bases). Germline V lookup: CDR1 MNHEY, CDR2 SVGEGT. Trimming removed 5 bases from V and 5 bases from J, with 15 bases in between. The CDR3 sequence is 14 residues long.

The V call is TRBV28, the J call TRBJ1-1; 10 bases line up with TRBD1. The ends lost 4 bases at V and 7 bases at J; junction bases unmatched: 9. Germline CDR1 is MDHEN and CDR2 is SYDVKM. There are 15 residues in the CDR3. The CDR3 here is CASSSLTGTGDEAFF. The CDR3 DNA reads TGTGCCAGCAGTTCACTGACCGGGACAGGGGATGAAGCTTTCTTT.

The chain is built from TRBV28 and TRBJ1-1; D gene unclear. Germline lookup yields CDR1 MDHEN and CDR2 SYDVKM. Trimming took 5 bases from V and 1 from J, leaving 8 bases between them. The CDR3 extends over 13 amino acids. The CDR3 here is CASSTQPNTEAFF. The CDR3 bases are TGTGCCAGCAGTACACAGCCGAACACTGAAGCTTTCTTT.

This sequence joins TRBV7-2 and TRBJ1-1; no firm D call. Trimming took off 2 bases at V and 5 bases at J, with 12 bases between the two ends. CDR1 is SGHTA, CDR2 FQGNSA, per germline. The CDR3 covers 14 residues. The CDR3: CASSLRGVGTEAFF. The CDR3 nucleotides are TGTGCCAGCAGCTTACGGGGTGTCGGGACTGAAGCTTTCTTT. The variable domain in full, with the rest retrieved from reference TRBV7-2 and TRBJ1-1, is GAGVSQSPSNKVTEKGKDVELRCDPISGHTALYWYRQSLGQGLEFLIYFQGNSAPDKSGLPSDRFSAERTGGSVSTLTIQRTQQEDSAVYLCASSLRGVGTEAFFGQGTRLTVV.

The rearrangement uses TRBV6-5 and TRBJ1-1, with a possible D match to TRBD1 (5 bases). The CDR3 totals 14 residues. Germline V gene sequence: CDR1 MNHEY, CDR2 SVGAGI. Trimming removed 3 bases at V and 6 bases at J, with 14 bases between. The CDR3 region is CASSYVSGGAEAFF. In DNA form, the CDR3 reads TGTGCCAGCAGTTATGTTTCCGGGGGGGCTGAAGCTTTCTTT.

Here the CDR3 reads CAWSLRGRGGSPLHF. The CDR3 DNA reads TGTGCCTGGAGTCTCAGGGGGCGCGGAGGCTCACCCCTCCACTTT. This chain joins TRBV30 and TRBJ1-6; 8 nucleotides agree with TRBD1. With 2 bases clipped from V and 10 bases from J, the junction kept 10 bases outside the gene matches. Germline V gene sequence: CDR1 GTSNPN, CDR2 SVGIG (reference sequence). The CDR3 extends over 15 amino acids.

This clone has only one observation. The CDR3 is CASSYRGQYSNQPQHF. The CDR3 DNA reads as TGTGCCAGCAGTTACCGCGGTCAATATAGCAATCAGCCCCAGCATTTT. The chain couples TRBV28 to TRBJ1-5; no firm D call. The CDR3 loop spans 16 amino acids. Trimming stripped 4 bases from V and 0 bases from J, with 13 bases between. The germline gives CDR1 MDHEN, CDR2 SYDVKM.

This clone was seen just once. The genes are TRBV7-2 and TRBJ2-1, with 11 bases that match TRBD2. V lost 5 bases and J lost 3; bases outside the gene matches: 3. This CDR3 is 15 amino acids long. Germline CDR1 and CDR2: SGHTA and FQGNSA. CDR3 loop: CASSKTSGGYNEQFF. The CDR3 DNA reads TGTGCCAGCAGCAAAACTAGCGGGGGCTACAATGAGCAGTTCTTC.

The chain has TRBV5-1 and TRBJ2-7; TRBD1 agrees at 11 bases. Germline V gene sequence: CDR1 SGHRS, CDR2 YFSETQ. V shed 9 bases, J shed 4 bases, and the junction held 9 bases outside the gene matches. There are 14 residues in the CDR3. The DNA of the CDR3 is TGCGCCACCGCAGAGGGACAGGGGGGGTACGAGCAGTACTTC. Residues: CATAEGQGGYEQYF.

The chain has TRBV7-2 and TRBJ2-1, with TRBD2 as a possible D gene (6 bases). The germline V and J ends were trimmed by 0 bases and 5 bases, with 14 bases remaining between them. The V gene's germline CDR1 is SGHTA and CDR2 FQGNSA. This CDR3 has 16 residues. The DNA for the CDR3 is TGTGCCAGCAGCTTAGCTCTAGGGGACTTCAACAATGAGCAGTTCTTC. Translated: CASSLALGDFNNEQFF.

This clone was counted ten times or more. Other nucleotide sequences in the sample specify the same CDR3. V is TRBV29-1 and J is TRBJ2-1, with TRBD2 as a possible D gene (5 bases). The CDR3 is 12 residues long. The V end lost 7 bases, the J end lost 2 bases, and 9 bases lay between the germline ends. Germline CDR1 and CDR2: SQVTM and ANQGSEA. CDR3 nucleotides: TGCAGCGCTGAGGGCCCCTACAATGAGCAGTTCTTC. Translating gives CSAEGPYNEQFF.

The gene calls are TRBV2 and TRBJ2-1; D gene unclear. Between the trimmed V and J ends, which lost 4 bases and 10 bases, there was a span of 8 bases. Germline V gives CDR1 SNHLY, CDR2 FYNNEI. The CDR3 length is 11 residues. The CDR3 is CASSVQAEQFF. The CDR3 DNA is TGTGCCAGCAGTGTTCAAGCGGAGCAGTTCTTC.

The CDR3 DNA follows: TGTGCCAGCAGCTGGGGGGATGAGGCAGATACGCAGTATTTT. It translates to CASSWGDEADTQYF. The V call is TRBV5-6, the J call TRBJ2-3; TRBD2 might be the D (6 bases). Germline-derived CDR1 and CDR2 are SGHDT and YYEEEE. The V end lost 3 bases, the J end lost 4 bases, and 12 bases lay between the germline ends. The CDR3 spans 14 residues.

J is TRBJ1-2 and V is TRBV27; possible D gene TRBD1, 5 bases. V lost 0 bases, J lost 2 bases, and 10 bases lay in between. The CDR3 has 15 amino acids. Germline V CDR1 and CDR2: MNHEY, SMNVEV (reference sequence). CDR3 loop: CASSLSNGGNYGYTF. The CDR3 region has the DNA TGTGCCAGCAGTTTATCGAACGGGGGAAACTATGGCTACACCTTC.

The chain is built from TRBV5-1 and TRBJ1-2; a weak D match, TRBD1 (5 bases). The CDR3 loop spans 15 amino acids. The germline V and J ends were trimmed by 0 bases and 2 bases, with 11 bases remaining between them. Germline V gives CDR1 SGHRS, CDR2 YFSETQ. CDR3 sequence reads: CASSLVGEANYGYTF. As DNA, the CDR3 is TGCGCCAGCAGCTTGGTAGGGGAGGCCAACTATGGCTACACCTTC.

This clone was seen only a few times. The chain joins TRBV11-2 to TRBJ2-2, with 7 bases matching TRBD2. Germline trimming cut 5 bases from V and 9 bases from J; bases unmatched to any gene: 3. Per germline, CDR1 SGHAT and CDR2 FQNNGV. The CDR3 loop spans 12 amino acids. The CDR3, as DNA: TGTGCCAGCAGCCCTGGGACTAGGGAGCTGTTTTTT. Its translation is CASSPGTRELFF.

The gene calls are TRBV28 and TRBJ2-1, with 11 bases that match TRBD2. The CDR3 consists of 19 residues. V shed 4 bases and J 8 bases; nucleotides not matched to a gene: 19. Germline V CDR1 and CDR2: MDHEN, SYDVKM. CDR3 bases: TGTGCCAGCAGTTCTTTGACTAGCGGGGAACGGGTAGGTTGGTATGAGCAGTTCTTC. It specifies CASSSLTSGERVGWYEQFF.

This chain links TRBV19 with TRBJ2-6; D unresolved. V dropped 5 bases and J dropped 0 bases, with 8 bases sitting between them. CDR1 and CDR2 (germline): LNHDA, SQIVND (reference sequence). CDR3 length equals 15 residues. CDR3: CASSVVHSGANVLTF. The CDR3 nucleotides are TGTGCCAGTAGTGTAGTCCACTCTGGGGCCAACGTCCTGACTTTC.